The source of this TCR beta chain is a study of beta chain features in type 1 diabetes. Study results and caveats: People with Type 1 diabetes carried modestly yet significantly shorter TCRB CDR3s in all four CD4+ subsets.

Remarks on this clone: Its antigen remains unidentified.

TCRB transcripts that were expressed got sequenced, as all of the isolated RNA had been reverse transcribed. Sequenced by immunoSEQ multiplex PCR; TCRdb stores in-frame clones only, minus some. The sample shows about 270,000 clones, 14% of them seen only once. The V gene's germline CDR1 is MDHEN and CDR2 SYDVKM. Germline trimming cut 4 bases from V and 6 bases from J; bases unmatched to any gene: 4. The CDR3 totals 13 residues. The clonotype comes from a man in his thirties or forties with type 1 diabetes. The sequencing input was naive CD4+ T cells from blood. This rearrangement joins TRBV28 to TRBJ2-3; 7 bases line up with TRBD2. CDR3: CASSWGGSDTQYF. CDR3 sequence (DNA): TGTGCCAGCAGTTGGGGCGGGAGCGATACGCAGTATTTT.